This T cell receptor (beta chain) is from a study of T cells in Graves' hyperthyroidism and ophthalmopathy. General study findings and limits: Researchers found most expanded thyroid clonotypes above 0.001 in blood as well.

RNA transcripts yielded amplified TCR beta CDR3 regions. TCR CDR3 underwent first-round RT-PCR with the HTBI primer set. TCRdb analysed the multiplex PCR reads with MiXCR anew, one entry per CDR3 protein. The sample has under 400,000 distinct CDR3 sequences, 16% seen once. In the case of this clonotype: The antigen remains unidentified.

Germline-derived CDR1 and CDR2 are SGHTA and FQGTGA. V lost 2 bases, J lost 5 bases, and 11 bases stayed unmatched. The CDR3 contains 16 residues. Absence of ophthalmopathy progression within 18 months defined stable Graves' hyperthyroidism. Together with thyroid ultrasound, orbital computed tomography, serum thyroxine and TRAb, clinical symptoms were used for diagnoses. Using around 10 ml of fresh peripheral blood, PBMCs were prepared. The TCR originated in a man in his thirties or forties with Graves' hyperthyroidism. The chain recombines TRBV7-3 with TRBJ1-2, with 7 bases fitting TRBD1. Sequenced material: blood. The CDR3 nucleotides are TGTGCCAGCAGCTTAGGTCGCAGGGGGAAAAGATATGGCTACACCTTC. It codes for CASSLGRRGKRYGYTF.